This T cell receptor (beta chain) was captured in a study of blood T cells in healthy people across ages. Across the study: There was about one barcoded beta molecule captured by template switching per two T cells. Findings and limits, study-wide: Total diversity from one million sequenced T cells was likely underestimated. Naive CD4+ cell counts and diversity both ran higher in long-lived than in aged donors.

Primers used in a second PCR of about 7 to 12 cycles were a sample-barcoded 5' primer and a J-beta primer mix. Every sample produced at least 2.5 million CDR3-containing paired-end reads. TCRdb recomputed calls from the 5' RACE reads with MiXCR, one row per CDR3 protein. The sample yields roughly 1,500,000 distinct CDR3 sequences, 30% to 40% seen once. As to this clonotype: Its antigen is still unknown. The junction does not match germline at one end; this may be a read error.

This CDR3 has 18 amino acids. The sequenced sample consisted of blood. The origin of this receptor is a woman aged 25-40 years in good health. The genes are TRBV12-3 or TRBV12-4 and TRBJ1-5; D unclear. For the CDR3, the DNA is TGTGCCAGTAGTTTTGTTTTAGCGGTGGGGTTCCGCAATCAGCCCCAGCATTTT. Translation gives CASSFVLAVGFRNQPQHF.